Below, 6 T cell receptor beta chains from the same sample are listed, as sequenced in a study of control samples from healthy donors and cancer patients. Here immunoSEQ multiplex PCR was the method, and the copy in TCRdb shows in-frame clones only, minus some. The sample lists 160,000 or so clones; nearly 96% were seen once. The sample was blood. All receptors derive from a woman in her thirties in good health.

The chain links TRBV28 to TRBJ2-7; 12 bases agree with TRBD1. The CDR3 consists of 14 residues. Unmatched junction bases numbered 11, after V lost 10 bases and J lost 7 bases. Germline V CDR1 and CDR2: MDHEN, SYDVKM. This CDR3 reads CATQTGTGGWEQYF. The CDR3, as DNA: TGTGCCACTCAAACCGGGACAGGGGGCTGGGAGCAGTACTTC.

The rearrangement uses TRBV23-1 and TRBJ1-2; D not resolved. TRBV23-1 belongs to the ORF category, with a function that is uncertain. The CDR3 loop spans 14 amino acids. V lost 3 bases to trimming and J lost 4 bases, with 12 bases between them. In DNA, the CDR3 is TGCGCCAGCAGTCACCCCGGGAGCTGCTATGGCTACACCTTC. It codes for CASSHPGSCYGYTF.

The chain employs TRBV13 and TRBJ2-1; TRBD2 matches at 12 bases. This CDR3 is built from 17 residues. Germline loops: CDR1 PRHDT, CDR2 FYEKMQ (reference sequence). The V segment lost 6 bases and the J segment 5 bases; nucleotides outside the gene matches: 11. The CDR3 bases are TGTGCCAGCAGTTTTACCCAGACTAGCGGGAGCGACAATGAGCAGTTCTTC. Amino acid sequence: CASSFTQTSGSDNEQFF.

The J gene is TRBJ1-1, the V gene TRBV28; 8 nucleotides match TRBD1. V dropped 5 bases and J dropped 4; count of bases not matched to a gene: 6. This CDR3 spans 14 amino acids. The germline V gene encodes CDR1 MDHEN and CDR2 SYDVKM. The DNA of the CDR3 is TGTGCCAGCAGTCCGACGGGACAGGTCACTGAAGCTTTCTTT. Translated: CASSPTGQVTEAFF.

V and J are TRBV13 and TRBJ1-5; 7 nucleotides agree with TRBD1. The CDR3 length is 14 residues. V was pared by 4 bases and J by 7 bases, with 7 bases of the junction left unmatched. Germline V lookup: CDR1 PRHDT, CDR2 FYEKMQ (reference sequence). CDR3 DNA: TGTGCCAGCAGCTCAGGGGACAGCGGACAGCCCCAGCATTTT. Translating gives CASSSGDSGQPQHF.

The CDR3 loop is CASAEGPFGSPLHF. CDR3 nucleotide sequence: TGTGCCAGCGCGGAGGGACCGTTCGGTTCACCCCTCCACTTT. The rearrangement joins TRBV28 to TRBJ1-6; D might be TRBD1 (5 bases). CDR3 length equals 14 residues. Germline assignment: CDR1 MDHEN and CDR2 SYDVKM. V lost 8 bases to trimming and J lost 9 bases, with 17 bases between them. Filled out from reference TRBV28 and TRBJ1-6, the complete variable domain reads DVKVTQSSRYLVKRTGEKVFLECVQDMDHENMFWYRQDPGLGLRLIYFSYDVKMKEKGDIPEGYSVSREKKERFSLILESASTNQTSMYLCASAEGPFGSPLHFGNGTRLTVT.